Shown below are 7 T cell receptor beta chains from a single sample sequenced in a study of T cells after yellow fever vaccination. TCRdb reprocessed the 5' RACE reads with MiXCR, giving one entry per CDR3 protein. The profile shows 100,000 to 150,000 distinct CDR3 sequences, roughly 9% of them singletons. Specimen: CD8+ T cells sorted from PBMCs, collected on the day of the yellow fever booster vaccination. All receptors come from a man between 18 and 35 years old who received the YFV17D yellow fever vaccine.

The chain joins TRBV12-3 or TRBV12-4 to TRBJ2-3; no clear D gene. CDR3 size: 15 residues. Trimming removed 2 bases at V and 1 base at J, with 10 bases between. The CDR3 nucleotides read TGTGCCAGCAGTTTACCCCCTACTCGCACAGATACGCAGTATTTT. Translating it yields CASSLPPTRTDTQYF.

The J gene is TRBJ1-4, the V gene TRBV20-1; no reliable D call. V lost 6 bases to trimming and J lost 4 bases, with 15 bases between them. In germline, CDR1 is DFQATT, CDR2 SNEGSKA (reference sequence). The CDR3 extends over 14 amino acids. Here the CDR3 reads CSADPGPYNEKLFF. The CDR3 DNA sequence: TGCAGTGCGGATCCTGGCCCCTATAATGAAAAACTGTTTTTT.

This clonotype turned up a few times. J is TRBJ1-2 and V is TRBV29-1; 9 bases fit TRBD1. CDR1 SQVTM and CDR2 ANQGSEA come from the germline V gene. The CDR3 runs to 15 residues. The V segment lost 0 bases and the J segment 4 bases; nucleotides outside the gene matches: 6. The CDR3 nucleotides read TGCAGCGTTGAAGAACGGACAGGGGTTTTCTATGGCTACACCTTC. The encoded protein is CSVEERTGVFYGYTF.

The rearrangement joins TRBV7-2 to TRBJ2-1; 10 bases map to TRBD1. This CDR3 has 16 amino acids. Germline values: CDR1 SGHTA, CDR2 FQGNSA. The V segment lost 5 bases and the J segment 4 bases; nucleotides outside the gene matches: 8. CDR3 DNA sequence: TGTGCCAGCAGCCCTCCCCGACAGGGGGCTTACAATGAGCAGTTCTTC. Translation: CASSPPRQGAYNEQFF.

On this clonotype: A read error may produce the germline difference seen at one junction end. The chain has TRBV4-1 and TRBJ1-4, with D unclear. CDR3 length: 15 residues. Germline V gene lookup returns CDR1 MGHRA and CDR2 YSYEKL. In DNA form, the CDR3 reads TGCGCCAGCAGCCCCGCTTGGACGGGGAATGAGAAACTGTTTTTT. It is translated as CASSPAWTGNEKLFF.

This clonotype was recorded at least ten times. The chain combines TRBV7-8 with TRBJ2-2, with TRBD2 matching over 10 bases. Trimming at V came to 5 bases and at J to 4 bases, leaving 4 bases not matched to a gene. CDR1 and CDR2 from the germline V gene are SGHVS and FQNEAQ. This CDR3 is built from 15 residues. CDR3 DNA sequence: TGTGCCAGCAGCCTCCTAGCGGGGGCCACCGGGGAGCTGTTTTTT. Protein product: CASSLLAGATGELFF.

This rearrangement joins TRBV4-3 to TRBJ1-1, with D possibly matching TRBD1 (5 bases). CDR1 LGHNA and CDR2 YSLEER come from the germline V gene. The CDR3 extends over 14 amino acids. Trimming cost V 2 bases and J 4 bases, with 11 bases left between them. The CDR3 DNA follows: TGCGCCAGCAGCCAACAGGTCGGGGGCACTGAAGCTTTCTTT. As protein: CASSQQVGGTEAFF.